Below, 10 T cell receptor beta chains from the same sample are listed, as sequenced in a study of blood T cell repertoires in COVID-19. Produced via immunoSEQ multiplex PCR; TCRdb's table is partial and in-frame only. The sample includes some 100,000 clones, approximately 90% of them seen just once. Sequenced input: peripheral blood. Source of these receptors: a human donor with acute or convalescent COVID-19. The donor label of this sample is uncertain.

The chain recombines TRBV2 with TRBJ1-1; tentatively, D is TRBD1 (5 bases). CDR3 length: 13 amino acids. Trimming took 5 bases from V and 2 from J, leaving 9 bases between them. Germline lookup yields CDR1 SNHLY and CDR2 FYNNEI. The CDR3 coding sequence is TGTGCCAGCAGTCGAACAGGAAACACTGAAGCTTTCTTT. Translation: CASSRTGNTEAFF.

The chain uses TRBV11-2 and TRBJ1-5, with 9 bases lining up with TRBD1. The CDR3 length is 14 residues. The V and J ends lost 4 bases and 3 bases, in that order; junction bases with no gene match: 1. The germline gives CDR1 SGHAT, CDR2 FQNNGV. As DNA, the CDR3 is TGTGCCAGCAGCTGGACAGGGGACAATCAGCCCCAGCATTTT. Translation gives CASSWTGDNQPQHF.

This chain links TRBV7-2 with TRBJ2-2; D remains ambiguous. There are 13 residues in the CDR3. Between the trimmed V and J ends, which lost 3 bases and 7 bases, there was a span of 9 bases. Germline loops: CDR1 SGHTA, CDR2 FQGNSA. CDR3 sequence (DNA): TGTGCCAGCAGCTTCAGTCCGGGCGGGGAGCTGTTTTTT. Translating it yields CASSFSPGGELFF. Combining the CDR3 with reference TRBV7-2 and TRBJ2-2 gives the whole variable domain GAGVSQSPSNKVTEKGKDVELRCDPISGHTALYWYRQSLGQGLEFLIYFQGNSAPDKSGLPSDRFSAERTGGSVSTLTIQRTQQEDSAVYLCASSFSPGGELFFGEGSRLTVL.

This chain links TRBV7-8 with TRBJ1-1, with 7 bases matching TRBD1. V trimming: 4 bases; J trimming: 0 bases; junction bases outside the gene matches: 8. Looked up from germline, CDR1 is SGHVS and CDR2 is FQNEAQ. This CDR3 is built from 16 residues. The CDR3 DNA follows: TGTGCCAGCAGCTACCCTCCGGGACAGATGAACACTGAAGCTTTCTTT. Protein sequence: CASSYPPGQMNTEAFF.

The rearrangement joins TRBV5-4 to TRBJ1-4, with 10 nucleotides matching TRBD1. V lost 5 bases, J lost 7 bases, and 5 bases stayed unmatched. From germline, CDR1 is SGHNT and CDR2 YYREEE (reference sequence). The CDR3 loop spans 14 amino acids. In DNA, the CDR3 is TGTGCCAGCAGTAGACAGGGGGCTGTTGAAAAACTGTTTTTT. It translates to CASSRQGAVEKLFF.

The chain couples TRBV7-2 to TRBJ2-3; no reliable D call. The CDR3 consists of 14 residues. V dropped 0 bases and J dropped 4 bases, with 8 bases sitting between them. Germline V gives CDR1 SGHTA, CDR2 FQGNSA. The DNA of the CDR3 is TGTGCCAGCAGCTTAGCGATGCGGTCAGATACGCAGTATTTT. Amino acids: CASSLAMRSDTQYF. The variable domain in full, with the rest retrieved from reference TRBV7-2 and TRBJ2-3, is GAGVSQSPSNKVTEKGKDVELRCDPISGHTALYWYRQSLGQGLEFLIYFQGNSAPDKSGLPSDRFSAERTGGSVSTLTIQRTQQEDSAVYLCASSLAMRSDTQYFGPGTRLTVL.

This chain joins TRBV5-1 and TRBJ2-2, with 8 bases matching TRBD2. CDR3 length equals 16 residues. J lost 7 bases, V lost 4 bases, and 12 bases had no gene match. Germline CDR1 is SGHRS and CDR2 is YFSETQ. The CDR3 sequence: CASSPLHGGAFGELFF. The CDR3, as DNA: TGCGCCAGCAGCCCACTTCACGGGGGGGCTTTCGGGGAGCTGTTTTTT. Complete variable domain (other parts from reference TRBV5-1 and TRBJ2-2): KAGVTQTPRYLIKTRGQQVTLSCSPISGHRSVSWYQQTPGQGLQFLFEYFSETQRNKGNFPGRFSGRQFSNSRSEMNVSTLELGDSALYLCASSPLHGGAFGELFFGEGSRLTVL.

The V gene is TRBV19, the J gene TRBJ2-2, with TRBD2 matching over 9 bases. Trimming cost V 8 bases and J 5 bases; bases outside gene matches: 9. The germline V gene has CDR1 LNHDA and CDR2 SQIVND (reference sequence). The CDR3 spans 15 residues. CDR3 coding DNA: TGTGCCAGTGGGGGAATAGCGGGAGAAACCGGGGAGCTGTTTTTT. As protein: CASGGIAGETGELFF.

The chain employs TRBV6-2 or TRBV6-3 and TRBJ2-1, with 9 bases fitting TRBD2. The CDR3 runs 17 residues. Trimming at V came to 2 bases and at J to 0 bases, leaving 5 bases not matched to a gene. From germline, CDR1 is MNHEY and CDR2 SVGEGT. In nucleotides, the CDR3 is TGTGCCAGCAGTTACAGGCGGGGGGGGAGCTCCTACAATGAGCAGTTCTTC. It encodes CASSYRRGGSSYNEQFF.

The genes are TRBV6-2 or TRBV6-3 and TRBJ2-2; D call uncertain. The CDR3 spans 14 residues. V lost 4 bases to trimming and J lost 6 bases, with 12 bases between them. Germline V gives CDR1 MNHEY, CDR2 SVGEGT. CDR3 in DNA: TGTGCCAGCAGTTTTTGGTTCCGGGCCGGGGAGCTGTTTTTT. Protein: CASSFWFRAGELFF.